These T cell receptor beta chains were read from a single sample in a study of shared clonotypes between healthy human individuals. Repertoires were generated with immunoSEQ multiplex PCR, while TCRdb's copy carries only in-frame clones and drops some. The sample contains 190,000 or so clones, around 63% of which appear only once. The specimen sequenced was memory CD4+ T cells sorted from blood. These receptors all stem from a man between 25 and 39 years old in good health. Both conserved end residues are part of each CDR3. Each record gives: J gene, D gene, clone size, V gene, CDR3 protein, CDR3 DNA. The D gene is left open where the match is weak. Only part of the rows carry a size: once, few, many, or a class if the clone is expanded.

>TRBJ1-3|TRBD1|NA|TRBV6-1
CASGTDGNTIYF
TGTGCCAGCGGGACAGACGGAAACACCATATATTTT
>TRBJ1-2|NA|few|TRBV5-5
CASSLGGGHGYTF
TGTGCCAGCAGCTTGGGAGGGGGGCATGGCTACACCTTC
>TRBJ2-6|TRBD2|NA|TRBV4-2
CASSQVSGRTSGANVLTF
TGTGCCAGCAGCCAAGTTAGCGGGAGGACCTCTGGGGCCAACGTCCTGACTTTC
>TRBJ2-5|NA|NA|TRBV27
CASSLFTEYQETQYF
TGTGCCAGCAGTTTATTTACGGAATACCAAGAAACCCAGTACTTC
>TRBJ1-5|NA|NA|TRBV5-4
CASSLGAASPQHF
TGTGCCAGCAGCTTGGGCGCTGCCAGTCCCCAGCATTTT
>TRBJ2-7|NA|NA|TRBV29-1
CSVALGLRDEQYF
TGCAGCGTTGCCCTCGGACTGAGGGACGAGCAGTACTTC
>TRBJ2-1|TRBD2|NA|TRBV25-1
CASSRGSVYEQFF
TGTGCCAGCAGTCGCGGGAGCGTCTATGAGCAGTTCTTC
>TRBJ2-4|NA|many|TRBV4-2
CASSEQGGLAKNIQYF
TGTGCCAGCAGCGAGCAGGGTGGACTAGCCAAAAACATTCAGTACTTC
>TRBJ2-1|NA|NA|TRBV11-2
CASSSTGEQFF
TGTGCCAGCAGCTCTACGGGGGAGCAGTTCTTC
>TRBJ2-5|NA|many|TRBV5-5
CASSLGPGIETQYF
TGTGCCAGCAGCTTGGGCCCAGGGATAGAGACCCAGTACTTC
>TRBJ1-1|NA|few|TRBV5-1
CASSRQPLMNTEAFF
TGCGCCAGCAGTCGACAGCCTCTAATGAACACTGAAGCTTTCTTT
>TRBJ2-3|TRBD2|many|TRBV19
CASRLAGSDTQYF
TGTGCCAGTAGACTAGCGGGATCAGATACGCAGTATTTT
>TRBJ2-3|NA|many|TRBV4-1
CASSQVGRGGQDTQYF
TGCGCCAGCAGCCAAGTGGGCAGGGGGGGACAAGATACGCAGTATTTT
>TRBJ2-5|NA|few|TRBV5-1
CASSLEGIQETQYF
TGCGCCAGCAGCTTGGAAGGAATTCAAGAGACCCAGTACTTC
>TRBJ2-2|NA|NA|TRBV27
CASSYHSTGELFF
TGTGCCAGCAGTTATCACAGTACCGGGGAGCTGTTTTTT
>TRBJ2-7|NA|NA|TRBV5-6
CATLCPYEQYF
TGTGCCACCCTCTGTCCCTACGAGCAGTACTTC
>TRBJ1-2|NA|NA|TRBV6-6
CASSSGPPNYGYTF
TGTGCCAGCAGTTCCGGACCTCCTAACTATGGCTACACCTTC
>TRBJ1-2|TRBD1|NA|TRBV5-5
CASSLGNRGFGYTF
TGTGCCAGCAGCTTAGGCAACAGGGGGTTTGGCTACACCTTC
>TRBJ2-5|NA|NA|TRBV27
CASSLQGLQETQYF
TGTGCCAGCAGTTTACAGGGCCTCCAAGAGACCCAGTACTTC
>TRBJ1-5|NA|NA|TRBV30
CAWRPRDDLPQHF
TGTGCCTGGAGGCCCCGGGACGACCTGCCCCAGCATTTT
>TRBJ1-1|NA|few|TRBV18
CASSPPVGPSGTEAFF
TGTGCCAGCTCACCACCGGTGGGTCCTTCCGGCACTGAAGCTTTCTTT
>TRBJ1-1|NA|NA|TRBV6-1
CASSATGVGTEAFF
TGTGCCAGCAGTGCGACCGGGGTGGGGACTGAAGCTTTCTTT
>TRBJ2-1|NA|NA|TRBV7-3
CASSLRFEDNEQFF
TGTGCCAGCAGCTTAAGATTTGAGGACAATGAGCAGTTCTTC
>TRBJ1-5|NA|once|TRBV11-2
CASSLSPGYSNQPQHF
TGTGCCAGCAGCTTATCACCGGGGTATAGCAATCAGCCCCAGCATTTT
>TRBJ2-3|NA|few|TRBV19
CASSPSCF
TGTGCCAGTAGCCCCTCCTGTTTT
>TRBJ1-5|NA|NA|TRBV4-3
CASSARQAIPPQHF
TGCGCCAGCAGCGCACGGCAGGCGATTCCTCCCCAGCATTTT
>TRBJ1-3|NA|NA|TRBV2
CASRGNRTSSGNTIYF
TGTGCCAGCAGGGGGAACAGGACTTCCTCTGGAAACACCATATATTTT
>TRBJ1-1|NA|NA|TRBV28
CASSLGAGMEDTEAFF
TGTGCCAGCAGTTTAGGAGCGGGCATGGAGGACACTGAAGCTTTCTTT
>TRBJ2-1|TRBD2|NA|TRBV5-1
CASSPGTIDNEQFF
TGCGCCAGCAGCCCCGGGACTATCGACAATGAGCAGTTCTTC
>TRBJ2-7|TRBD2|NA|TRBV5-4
CASSPTSGRAGEQYF
TGTGCCAGCAGCCCCACTAGCGGGAGGGCAGGCGAGCAGTACTTC
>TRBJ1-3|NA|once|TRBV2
CASTGIAGNTIYF
TGTGCCAGTACAGGAATAGCTGGAAACACCATATATTTT
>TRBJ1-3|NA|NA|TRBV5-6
CASSSRVGNTIYF
TGTGCCAGCAGCTCAAGGGTCGGAAACACCATATATTTT
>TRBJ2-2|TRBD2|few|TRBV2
CASTGGRFTGELFF
TGTGCCAGCACCGGCGGGAGGTTCACCGGGGAGCTGTTTTTT
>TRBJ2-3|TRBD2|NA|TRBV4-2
CASSQASGSADTQYF
TGTGCCAGCAGCCAAGCGAGCGGGAGTGCAGATACGCAGTATTTT
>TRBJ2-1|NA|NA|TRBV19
CASSLSYRTAYNEQFF
TGTGCCAGTAGCCTATCCTACCGGACAGCTTACAATGAGCAGTTCTTC
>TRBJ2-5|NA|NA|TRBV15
CATSRGQEQETQYF
TGTGCCACCAGCAGAGGGCAGGAGCAGGAGACCCAGTACTTC
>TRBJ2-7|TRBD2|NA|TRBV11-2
CASSFAGGVYEQYF
TGTGCCAGCAGCTTCGCGGGGGGGGTCTACGAGCAGTACTTC
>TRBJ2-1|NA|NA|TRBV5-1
CASRMDVFNEQFF
TGCGCCAGCAGAATGGACGTCTTCAATGAGCAGTTCTTC
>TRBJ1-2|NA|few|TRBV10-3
CAISDVTGKGGYTF
TGTGCCATCAGTGACGTAACAGGGAAAGGCGGCTACACCTTC
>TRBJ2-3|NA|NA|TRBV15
CATSRTLNTQYF
TGTGCCACCAGCAGAACTTTGAATACGCAGTATTTT